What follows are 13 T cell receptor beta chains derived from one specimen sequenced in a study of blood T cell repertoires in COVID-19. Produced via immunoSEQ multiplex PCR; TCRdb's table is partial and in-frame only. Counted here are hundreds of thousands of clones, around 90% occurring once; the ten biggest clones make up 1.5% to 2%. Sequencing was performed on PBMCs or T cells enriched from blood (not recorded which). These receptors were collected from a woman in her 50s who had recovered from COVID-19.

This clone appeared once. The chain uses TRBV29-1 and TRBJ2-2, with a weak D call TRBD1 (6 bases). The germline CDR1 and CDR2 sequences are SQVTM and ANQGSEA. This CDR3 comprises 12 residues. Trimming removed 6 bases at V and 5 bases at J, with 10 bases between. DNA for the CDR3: TGCAGCGTAGTCGGACAGACCGGGGAGCTGTTTTTT. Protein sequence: CSVVGQTGELFF.

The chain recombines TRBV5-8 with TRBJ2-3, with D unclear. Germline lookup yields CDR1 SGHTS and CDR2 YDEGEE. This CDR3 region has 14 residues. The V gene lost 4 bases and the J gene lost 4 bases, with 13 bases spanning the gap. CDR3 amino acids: CASSKQISSDTQYF. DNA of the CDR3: TGTGCCAGCAGCAAACAAATATCCTCAGATACGCAGTATTTT.

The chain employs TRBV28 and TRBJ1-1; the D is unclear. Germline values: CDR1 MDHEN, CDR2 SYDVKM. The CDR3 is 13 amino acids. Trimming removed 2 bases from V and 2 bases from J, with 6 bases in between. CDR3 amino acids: CASSLQENTEAFF. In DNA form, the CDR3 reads TGTGCCAGCAGTTTACAGGAAAACACTGAAGCTTTCTTT.

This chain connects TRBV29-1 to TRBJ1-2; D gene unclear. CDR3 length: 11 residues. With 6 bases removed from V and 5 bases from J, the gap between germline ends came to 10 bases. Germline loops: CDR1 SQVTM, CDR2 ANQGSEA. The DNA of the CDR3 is TGCAGCGTGGCACCAGTTTATGGCTACACCTTC. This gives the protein CSVAPVYGYTF.

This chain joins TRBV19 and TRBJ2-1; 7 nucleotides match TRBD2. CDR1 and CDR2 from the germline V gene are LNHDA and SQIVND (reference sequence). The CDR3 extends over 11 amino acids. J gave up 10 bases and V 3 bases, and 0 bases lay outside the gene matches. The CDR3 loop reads CASSMGGEQFF. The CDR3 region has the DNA TGTGCCAGTAGTATGGGGGGGGAGCAGTTCTTC. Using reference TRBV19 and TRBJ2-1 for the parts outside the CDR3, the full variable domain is DGGITQSPKYLFRKEGQNVTLSCEQNLNHDAMYWYRQDPGQGLRLIYYSQIVNDFQKGDIAEGYSVSREKKESFPLTVTSAQKNPTAFYLCASSMGGEQFFGPGTRLTVL.

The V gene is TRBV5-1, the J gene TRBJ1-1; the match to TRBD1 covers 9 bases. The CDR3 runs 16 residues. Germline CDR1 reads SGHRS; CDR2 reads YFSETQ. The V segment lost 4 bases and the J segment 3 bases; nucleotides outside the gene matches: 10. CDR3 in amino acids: CASSVRPGQGHTEAFF. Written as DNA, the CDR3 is TGCGCCAGCAGCGTAAGACCGGGACAGGGACACACTGAAGCTTTCTTT.

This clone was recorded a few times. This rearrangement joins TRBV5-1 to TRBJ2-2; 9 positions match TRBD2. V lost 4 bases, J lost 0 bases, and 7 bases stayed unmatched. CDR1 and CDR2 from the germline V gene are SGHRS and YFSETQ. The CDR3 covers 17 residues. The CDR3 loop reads CASSAASGASNTGELFF. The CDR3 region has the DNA TGCGCCAGCAGCGCTGCTAGCGGGGCGTCGAACACCGGGGAGCTGTTTTTT.

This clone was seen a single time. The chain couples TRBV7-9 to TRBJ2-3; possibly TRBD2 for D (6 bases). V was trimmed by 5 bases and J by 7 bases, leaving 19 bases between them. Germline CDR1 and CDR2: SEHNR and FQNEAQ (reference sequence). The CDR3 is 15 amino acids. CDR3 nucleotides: TGTGCCAGCAGCCCCCCCCTCGGGAGACTGAATACGCAGTATTTT. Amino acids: CASSPPLGRLNTQYF.

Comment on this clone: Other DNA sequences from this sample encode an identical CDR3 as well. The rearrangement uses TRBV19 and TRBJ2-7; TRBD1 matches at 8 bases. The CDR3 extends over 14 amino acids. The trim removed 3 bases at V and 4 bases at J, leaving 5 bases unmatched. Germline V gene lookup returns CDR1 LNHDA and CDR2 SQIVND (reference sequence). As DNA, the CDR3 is TGTGCCAGTAGTATTGGTCAGGGGGCTTACGAGCAGTACTTC. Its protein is CASSIGQGAYEQYF.

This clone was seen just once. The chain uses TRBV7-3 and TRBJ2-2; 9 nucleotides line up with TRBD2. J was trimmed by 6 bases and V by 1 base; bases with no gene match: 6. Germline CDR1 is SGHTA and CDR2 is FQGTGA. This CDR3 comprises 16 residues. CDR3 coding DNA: TGTGCCAGCAGCTTAAGGTCTAGCGGGATCGCCGGGGAGCTGTTTTTT. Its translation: CASSLRSSGIAGELFF.

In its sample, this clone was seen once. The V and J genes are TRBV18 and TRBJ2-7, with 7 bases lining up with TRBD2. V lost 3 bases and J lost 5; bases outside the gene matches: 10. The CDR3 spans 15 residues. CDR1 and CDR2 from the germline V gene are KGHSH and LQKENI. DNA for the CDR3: TGTGCCAGCTCACCCCTTCTAACTAGCGCCGACGAGCAGTACTTC. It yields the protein CASSPLLTSADEQYF.

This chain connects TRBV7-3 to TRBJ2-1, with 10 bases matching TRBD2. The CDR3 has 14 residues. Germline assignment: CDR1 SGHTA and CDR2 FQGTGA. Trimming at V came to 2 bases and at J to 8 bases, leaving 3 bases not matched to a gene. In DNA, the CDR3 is TGTGCCAGCAGCTTACTAGCGGGAGAGGATGAGCAGTTCTTC. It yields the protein CASSLLAGEDEQFF.

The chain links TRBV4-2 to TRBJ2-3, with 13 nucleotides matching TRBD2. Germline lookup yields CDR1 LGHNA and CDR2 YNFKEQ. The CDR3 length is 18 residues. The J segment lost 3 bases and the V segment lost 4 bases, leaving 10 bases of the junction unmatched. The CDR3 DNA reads TGTGCCAGCAGCCCAAAAGACGGACTAGCGGGAGTTACAGATACGCAGTATTTT. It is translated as CASSPKDGLAGVTDTQYF.